Shown below are 29 T cell receptor beta chains from a single sample sequenced in a study of blood T cell repertoires in COVID-19. Assay used: immunoSEQ multiplex PCR; TCRdb lists only in-frame clones, some missing. Of more than 150,000 clones in the sample, just under 90% were seen once. Sequenced input: peripheral blood. These receptors originate from a woman aged 18-29 years who had recovered from COVID-19.

The rearrangement joins TRBV6-2 or TRBV6-3 to TRBJ2-1, with TRBD2 as a possible D gene (5 bases). The CDR3 is made up of 15 amino acids. CDR1 is MNHEY and CDR2 is SVGEGT in the germline V gene. Deletions cut 9 bases from V and 3 bases from J, with 18 bases between. CDR3: CASSKLGLDYNEQFF. In DNA, the CDR3 is TGTGCCAGTAGTAAACTTGGACTCGACTACAATGAGCAGTTCTTC.

CDR3 loop: CASSYPDMAVNTEAFF. As DNA, the CDR3 is TGTGCCAGCAGTTACCCAGATATGGCGGTGAACACTGAAGCTTTCTTT. The rearrangement links TRBV6-2 or TRBV6-3 to TRBJ1-1; D remains unclear. The V gene's germline CDR1 is MNHEY and CDR2 SVGEGT. The length of the CDR3 is 16 residues. V lost 2 bases, J lost 0 bases, and 13 bases lay in between.

This clone was observed once. This chain links TRBV2 with TRBJ1-5, with D uncertain. The V and J ends lost 4 bases and 1 base respectively, with 8 bases between them. The germline V gene has CDR1 SNHLY and CDR2 FYNNEI. This CDR3 region has 14 residues. Here the CDR3 DNA reads TGTGCCAGCAGTGTGGCTGAAAGCAATCAGCCCCAGCATTTT. Translation: CASSVAESNQPQHF.

The rearrangement uses TRBV2 and TRBJ1-5; perhaps TRBD1 as D (5 bases). The V and J ends lost 4 bases and 3 bases respectively, with 7 bases between them. The CDR3 consists of 13 residues. Germline assignment: CDR1 SNHLY and CDR2 FYNNEI. CDR3 region: CASSAGSNQPQHF. The CDR3, as DNA: TGTGCCAGCAGTGCAGGGTCCAATCAGCCCCAGCATTTT.

The chain uses TRBV4-1 and TRBJ1-2, with 8 positions matching TRBD1. The CDR3 totals 14 residues. Germline values: CDR1 MGHRA, CDR2 YSYEKL. After removal of 1 base from V and 3 bases from J, the junction contained 1 base not matched to a gene. This CDR3 is CASSQGQGYYGYTF. The CDR3 region has the DNA TGCGCCAGCAGCCAAGGACAGGGGTACTATGGCTACACCTTC.

The chain is built from TRBV7-2 and TRBJ1-2; TRBD1 matches at 7 bases. This CDR3 has 15 amino acids. Trimming at V came to 3 bases and at J to 4 bases, leaving 8 bases not matched to a gene. Germline CDR1 reads SGHTA; CDR2 reads FQGNSA. The CDR3 DNA sequence: TGTGCCAGCAGCTTCTGGGAAGGGGGCGGCTATGGCTACACCTTC. Amino acid sequence: CASSFWEGGGYGYTF. Full variable domain (remainder filled in from reference TRBV7-2 and TRBJ1-2): GAGVSQSPSNKVTEKGKDVELRCDPISGHTALYWYRQSLGQGLEFLIYFQGNSAPDKSGLPSDRFSAERTGGSVSTLTIQRTQQEDSAVYLCASSFWEGGGYGYTFGSGTRLTVV.

The chain recombines TRBV6-5 with TRBJ1-2; 8 nucleotides line up with TRBD1. V was clipped by 8 bases and J by 3 bases; unmatched bases: 2. CDR3 length equals 12 residues. Germline V gene data show CDR1 as MNHEY and CDR2 as SVGAGI. CDR3 amino acids: CASQGADYGYTF. DNA of the CDR3: TGTGCCAGCCAGGGGGCGGACTATGGCTACACCTTC.

This chain links TRBV7-9 with TRBJ1-4, with D possibly matching TRBD1 (6 bases). Germline CDR1 is SEHNR and CDR2 is FQNEAQ (reference sequence). V was shortened by 6 bases and J by 7 bases, with 18 bases between the two germline ends. The CDR3 contains 15 residues. CDR3 bases: TGTGCCAGCAGAGATGTTCAGGGGTCTGGTGAAAAACTGTTTTTT. Translated, it gives CASRDVQGSGEKLFF.

The rearrangement joins TRBV6-1 to TRBJ2-7; D remains ambiguous. The CDR3 sequence is 14 residues long. V shed 2 bases and J shed 0 bases, with 8 bases lying between them. The germline V gene has CDR1 MNHNS and CDR2 SASEGT. The CDR3 is CASSELGISYEQYF. CDR3 DNA: TGTGCCAGCAGTGAACTAGGCATCTCCTACGAGCAGTACTTC.

The V gene is TRBV7-3, the J gene TRBJ2-1, with D perhaps matching TRBD2 (6 bases). The CDR3 runs to 13 residues. Between the trimmed V and J ends, which lost 2 bases and 8 bases, there was a span of 10 bases. Germline V gene sequence: CDR1 SGHTA, CDR2 FQGTGA. In DNA form, the CDR3 reads TGTGCCAGCAGCTTAGGGGGACTGGATGAGCAGTTCTTC. Its protein product is CASSLGGLDEQFF.

The V gene is TRBV19, the J gene TRBJ2-5, with D possibly TRBD2 on 5 matching bases. Deletions cut 3 bases from V and 1 base from J, with 6 bases between. This CDR3 region has 13 residues. Germline V gene lookup returns CDR1 LNHDA and CDR2 SQIVND (reference sequence). The CDR3 is CASSMAGQETQYF. As DNA, the CDR3 is TGTGCCAGTAGTATGGCGGGCCAAGAGACCCAGTACTTC.

The CDR3 region has the DNA TGTGCCAGCAGCTTGATAGCGGGAGAGGGGGCCGGGGAGCTGTTTTTT. It yields the protein CASSLIAGEGAGELFF. V gene TRBV5-4 combines with J gene TRBJ2-2, with TRBD2 matching 9 bases. V shed 1 base and J 6 bases; nucleotides not matched to a gene: 7. Germline lookup yields CDR1 SGHNT and CDR2 YYREEE (reference sequence). This CDR3 spans 16 amino acids.

The chain recombines TRBV5-6 with TRBJ1-2; no definite D call. There are 12 residues in the CDR3. V was shortened by 1 base and J by 7 bases, with 8 bases between the two germline ends. Germline CDR1 reads SGHDT; CDR2 reads YYEEEE. For the CDR3, the DNA is TGTGCCAGCAGCTTGAATGAAGCTGGCTACACCTTC. Amino acid sequence: CASSLNEAGYTF.

The chain uses TRBV6-4 and TRBJ2-3; TRBD1 aligns across 7 bases. Germline V lookup: CDR1 MRHNA, CDR2 SNTAGT. The CDR3 sequence is 15 residues long. J lost 2 bases, V lost 0 bases, and 2 bases had no gene match. The CDR3 sequence: CASSDSTGITDTQYF. CDR3 bases: TGTGCCAGCAGTGACTCGACAGGGATCACAGATACGCAGTATTTT.

The gene calls are TRBV6-2 or TRBV6-3 and TRBJ2-7; a weak D match, TRBD2 (6 bases). Germline V lookup: CDR1 MNHEY, CDR2 SVGEGT. The length of the CDR3 is 15 residues. The V and J ends lost 5 bases and 0 bases respectively, with 14 bases between them. CDR3 DNA: TGTGCCAGCAGTCAATGGACTATGAGCTCCTACGAGCAGTACTTC. It is translated as CASSQWTMSSYEQYF.

Only a few counts were recorded for this clone. V and J are TRBV24-1 and TRBJ2-2; tentatively, D is TRBD2 (6 bases). From germline, CDR1 is KGHDR and CDR2 SFDVKD. V was trimmed by 1 base and J by 7 bases, leaving 9 bases between them. This CDR3 spans 14 amino acids. The CDR3 here is CATSDFQDYGELFF. CDR3 sequence (DNA): TGTGCCACCAGTGATTTTCAGGACTACGGGGAGCTGTTTTTT.

The rearrangement joins TRBV5-6 to TRBJ2-1, with D possibly being TRBD1 (6 bases). Germline CDR1 reads SGHDT; CDR2 reads YYEEEE. The CDR3 consists of 16 residues. V was pared by 4 bases and J by 2 bases, with 16 bases between. Here the CDR3 DNA reads TGTGCCAGCAGCCTCCTCTCGACAGGCACCTACAATGAGCAGTTCTTC. This translates into CASSLLSTGTYNEQFF.

The V gene is TRBV3-1 (or the pseudogene TRBV3-2), the J gene TRBJ2-5; TRBD2 agrees at 8 bases. This CDR3 has 15 amino acids. Germline V lookup: CDR1 LGHDT, CDR2 YNNKEL (reference sequence). V was clipped by 5 bases and J by 4 bases; unmatched bases: 9. The CDR3 DNA follows: TGTGCCAGCAGCTCCCCAACTAGCGGCCGAGAGACCCAGTACTTC. This codes for CASSSPTSGRETQYF.

This chain uses TRBV2 with TRBJ1-1; 12 bases are a match to TRBD1. The junction had 10 bases not matched to a gene; V was cut back by 8 bases and J by 6 bases. Germline CDR1 reads SNHLY; CDR2 reads FYNNEI. The CDR3 extends over 15 amino acids. CDR3 protein: CASGTGTGGAAEAFF. The CDR3 region has the DNA TGTGCCAGCGGGACCGGGACAGGGGGCGCAGCTGAAGCTTTCTTT.

V usage is TRBV7-6 and J usage is TRBJ2-1; 12 positions agree with TRBD2. The CDR3 is made up of 17 amino acids. Germline V CDR1 and CDR2: SGHVS, FNYEAQ. V lost 1 base and J lost 4; bases outside the gene matches: 5. The chain's CDR3 is CASSLELAGGPYNEQFF. CDR3 in DNA: TGTGCCAGCAGCTTAGAACTAGCGGGGGGCCCTTACAATGAGCAGTTCTTC.

The J gene is TRBJ2-1, the V gene TRBV7-9; 9 nucleotides match TRBD2. V dropped 4 bases and J dropped 4; count of bases not matched to a gene: 14. The CDR3 covers 18 residues. Germline V CDR1 and CDR2: SEHNR, FQNEAQ (reference sequence). CDR3 sequence reads: CASSSLGGSGGGYNEQFF. CDR3 coding DNA: TGTGCCAGCAGCTCACTCGGAGGTAGCGGGGGAGGTTACAATGAGCAGTTCTTC.

This chain connects TRBV24-1 to TRBJ1-5; 7 positions agree with TRBD1. This CDR3 has 14 amino acids. Trimming removed 6 bases from V and 4 bases from J; junction bases left unmatched: 5. Germline values: CDR1 KGHDR, CDR2 SFDVKD. CDR3 in amino acids: CATSPWDRNQPQHF. The CDR3 bases are TGTGCCACCAGTCCGTGGGACAGAAATCAGCCCCAGCATTTT.

The J gene is TRBJ2-5, the V gene TRBV19; possible D gene TRBD2, 5 bases. The germline V gene encodes CDR1 LNHDA and CDR2 SQIVND (reference sequence). The V end was cut by 3 bases, the J end by 2 bases, with 10 bases between. This CDR3 region has 14 residues. The CDR3 is CASSIFGEQETQYF. As DNA, the CDR3 is TGTGCCAGTAGTATTTTCGGGGAACAAGAGACCCAGTACTTC.

V gene TRBV25-1 combines with J gene TRBJ1-1; the D is unclear. The CDR3 loop spans 12 amino acids. In germline, CDR1 is MGHDK, CDR2 SYGVNS. The V gene lost 6 bases and the J gene lost 7 bases, with 12 bases spanning the gap. The CDR3 protein is CASRSQVNEAFF. The CDR3 DNA sequence: TGTGCCAGCAGATCCCAGGTAAATGAAGCTTTCTTT.

CDR3 residues: CASSQGGPEAFF. CDR3 nucleotide sequence: TGCGCCAGCAGCCAAGGGGGGCCTGAAGCTTTCTTT. The chain links TRBV4-3 to TRBJ1-1, with a weak D call TRBD1 (6 bases). The CDR3 covers 12 residues. V was trimmed by 1 base and J by 6 bases, leaving 6 bases between them. The germline CDR1 and CDR2 sequences are LGHNA and YSLEER.

V and J are TRBV19 and TRBJ1-1; 7 bases fit TRBD1. Trimming cost V 9 bases and J 1 base; bases outside gene matches: 5. Germline CDR1 is LNHDA and CDR2 is SQIVND (reference sequence). The CDR3 runs 13 residues. The CDR3, as DNA: TGTGCCAGCGGGGGACAGTGGAACACTGAAGCTTTCTTT. Encoded protein: CASGGQWNTEAFF.

The chain recombines TRBV5-1 with TRBJ1-4, with a tentative D call TRBD1 (5 bases). This CDR3 is 15 amino acids long. V shed 2 bases and J shed 10 bases, with 18 bases lying between them. CDR1 is SGHRS and CDR2 is YFSETQ in the germline V gene. CDR3 DNA sequence: TGCGCCAGCAGCTTCCCGACAGACATGGATGGAAAACTGTTTTTT. Its protein is CASSFPTDMDGKLFF.

With regard to this clone: In the same sample, other DNA sequences code for this CDR3. The chain has TRBV5-1 and TRBJ2-7, with 11 bases identical to TRBD1. The CDR3 loop spans 14 amino acids. Germline V gives CDR1 SGHRS, CDR2 YFSETQ. V shed 3 bases, J shed 6 bases, and the junction held 5 bases outside the gene matches. Here the CDR3 DNA reads TGCGCCAGCAGCTCCGGGACAGGGGGAGGCGAGCAGTACTTC. Encoded protein: CASSSGTGGGEQYF. Full variable domain (missing parts from reference TRBV5-1 and TRBJ2-7): KAGVTQTPRYLIKTRGQQVTLSCSPISGHRSVSWYQQTPGQGLQFLFEYFSETQRNKGNFPGRFSGRQFSNSRSEMNVSTLELGDSALYLCASSSGTGGGEQYFGPGTRLTVT.

The CDR3 here is CASSLFSRNTEAFF. DNA for the CDR3: TGTGCCAGCAGTTTATTTTCCAGGAACACTGAAGCTTTCTTT. This chain connects TRBV27 to TRBJ1-1; D not resolved. Germline V gives CDR1 MNHEY, CDR2 SMNVEV (reference sequence). This CDR3 comprises 14 residues. V dropped 1 base and J dropped 1 base, with 7 bases sitting between them.